The text below deals with one T cell receptor (beta chain). As yet, its antigen is unknown. Trimming cost V 3 bases and J 8 bases; bases outside gene matches: 9. Germline values: CDR1 SGHVS, CDR2 FNYEAQ. The length of the CDR3 is 15 residues. TCRdb re-derived calls from the reads in MiXCR, one entry per CDR3 protein. Of about 230,000 distinct CDR3 sequences listed, roughly 20% are singletons. The data belong to a study of T cell repertoires in cytomegalovirus infection. On the study more broadly: Public TCR beta signature analysis indicated the presence of both CMV infection and matching HLA type.

Study-wide results and caveats: HLA-C-restricted CMV-specific TCR beta clonotypes were dominant in the ex vivo response. Individuals carrying CMV plus the relevant HLA were identified by cumulative frequency of public TCR beta families.

The chain uses TRBV7-6 and TRBJ1-1, with 10 positions matching TRBD1. Input material: CD8+ T cells from PBMCs. This receptor was obtained from a human donor in good health (CMV status not recorded). Some clones in this sample may be carry-over from other donors' samples. CDR3 sequence reads: CASSFDGTGAGEAFF. CDR3 bases: TGTGCCAGCAGCTTCGACGGGACAGGGGCCGGCGAAGCTTTCTTT.